The 6 T cell receptor beta chains given below trace back to one sample, sequenced in a study of T cells in Graves' hyperthyroidism and ophthalmopathy. RNA transcripts yielded amplified TCR beta CDR3 regions. Carried out on the TCR CDR3, a first-round RT-PCR used the HTBI primer set. Each CDR3 protein gets one entry after TCRdb re-called the multiplex PCR reads with MiXCR. Found here are around 540,000 distinct CDR3 sequences, approximately 44% of them singletons; the top ten hold 6.5% to 9%. Source material: peripheral blood or thyroid tissue (not recorded which). The receptors originated from a woman between 18 and 29 years old with Graves' hyperthyroidism.

This clonotype came up many times. This chain connects TRBV29-1 to TRBJ1-2; D unresolved. V lost 6 bases, J lost 6 bases, and 17 bases lay in between. This CDR3 is built from 13 residues. CDR1 and CDR2 (germline): SQVTM, ANQGSEA. The CDR3 reads CSVGWPKENGYTF. The DNA for the CDR3 is TGCAGCGTGGGGTGGCCGAAAGAGAATGGCTACACCTTC. Full variable domain (outside the CDR3, taken from reference TRBV29-1 and TRBJ1-2): SAVISQKPSRDICQRGTSLTIQCQVDSQVTMMFWYRQQPGQSLTLIATANQGSEATYESGFVIDKFPISRPNLTFSTLTVSNMSPEDSSIYLCSVGWPKENGYTFGSGTRLTVV.

The V and J genes are TRBV7-3 and TRBJ1-2; weak D call: TRBD1 (5 bases). The V end was cut by 6 bases, the J end by 0 bases, with 14 bases between. Germline-derived CDR1 and CDR2 are SGHTA and FQGTGA. The CDR3 has 15 residues. CDR3 sequence reads: CASSLGAGPNYGYTF. The CDR3 coding sequence is TGTGCCAGCAGTTTAGGGGCAGGTCCTAACTATGGCTACACCTTC.

This clonotype was found a few times. The chain couples TRBV5-4 to TRBJ1-1; D possibly corresponds to TRBD1 (5 bases). The V end was cut by 4 bases, the J end by 3 bases, with 13 bases between. The CDR3 totals 14 residues. Germline loops: CDR1 SGHNT, CDR2 YYREEE (reference sequence). The CDR3 sequence is CASSGAAGDTEAFF. The CDR3 DNA reads TGTGCCAGCAGCGGGGCCGCAGGTGACACTGAAGCTTTCTTT. Variable domain in full (rest from reference TRBV5-4 and TRBJ1-1): ETGVTQSPTHLIKTRGQQVTLRCSSQSGHNTVSWYQQALGQGPQFIFQYYREEENGRGNFPPRFSGLQFPNYSSELNVNALELDDSALYLCASSGAAGDTEAFFGQGTRLTVV.

This clonotype was found many times. Here the CDR3 DNA reads TGTGCCACGGCTTCTACCCCCCAAGAGACCCAGTACTTC. Its protein product is CATASTPQETQYF. This chain uses TRBV24-1 with TRBJ2-5; D remains unclear. This CDR3 spans 13 amino acids. V lost 10 bases and J lost 1, with 12 bases in between. Per germline, CDR1 KGHDR and CDR2 SFDVKD.

The sample holds many counts of this clonotype. This chain uses TRBV29-1 with TRBJ2-2; no clear D. V was pared by 4 bases and J by 4 bases, with 10 bases between. The germline V gene encodes CDR1 SQVTM and CDR2 ANQGSEA. The CDR3 extends over 13 amino acids. In nucleotides, the CDR3 is TGCAGCGTTGCCCCAGGCGGCACCGGGGAGCTGTTTTTT. Its translation: CSVAPGGTGELFF.

This clonotype has a handful of counts. One end of the junction is discordant with germline, which a read error may explain. This chain connects TRBV7-9 to TRBJ1-5; the match to TRBD1 covers 7 bases. The CDR3 contains 15 residues. Germline V gene lookup returns CDR1 SEHNR and CDR2 FQNEAQ (reference sequence). CDR3 nucleotides: TGCGCCAGCAGCCACGATACAGGGGGCAATCAGCCCCAGCATTTT. Translating gives CASSHDTGGNQPQHF. Full variable domain (outside the CDR3, taken from reference TRBV7-9 and TRBJ1-5): DTGVSQNPRHKITKRGQNVTFRCDPISEHNRLYWYRQTLGQGPEFLTYFQNEAQLEKSRLLSDRFSAERPKGSFSTLEIQRTEQGDSAMYLCASSHDTGGNQPQHFGDGTRLSIL.